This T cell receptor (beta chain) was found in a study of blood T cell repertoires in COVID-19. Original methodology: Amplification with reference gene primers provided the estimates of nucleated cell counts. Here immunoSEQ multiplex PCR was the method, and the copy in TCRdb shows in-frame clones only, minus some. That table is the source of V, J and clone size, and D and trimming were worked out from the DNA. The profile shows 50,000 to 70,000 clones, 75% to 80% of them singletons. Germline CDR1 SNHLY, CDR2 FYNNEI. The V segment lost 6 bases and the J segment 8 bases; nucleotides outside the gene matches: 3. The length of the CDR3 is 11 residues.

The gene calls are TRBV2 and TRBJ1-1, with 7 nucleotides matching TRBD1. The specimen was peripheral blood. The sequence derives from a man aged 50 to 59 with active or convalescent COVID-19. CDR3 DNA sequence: TGTGCCAGCAGGAGACAGGGCGAAGCTTTCTTT. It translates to CASRRQGEAFF.